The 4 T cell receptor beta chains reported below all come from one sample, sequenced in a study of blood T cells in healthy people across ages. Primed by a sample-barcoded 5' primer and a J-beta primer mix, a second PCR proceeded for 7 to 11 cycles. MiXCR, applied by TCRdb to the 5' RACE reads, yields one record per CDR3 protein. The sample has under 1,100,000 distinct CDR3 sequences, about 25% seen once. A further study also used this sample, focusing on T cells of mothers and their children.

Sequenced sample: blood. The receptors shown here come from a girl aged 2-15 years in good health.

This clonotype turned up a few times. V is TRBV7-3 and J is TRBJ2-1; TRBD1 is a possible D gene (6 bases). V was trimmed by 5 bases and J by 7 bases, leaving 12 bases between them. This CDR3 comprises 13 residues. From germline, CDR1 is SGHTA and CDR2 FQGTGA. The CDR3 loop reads CASSPQGWNEQFF. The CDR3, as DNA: TGTGCCAGCAGCCCACAGGGATGGAATGAGCAGTTCTTC.

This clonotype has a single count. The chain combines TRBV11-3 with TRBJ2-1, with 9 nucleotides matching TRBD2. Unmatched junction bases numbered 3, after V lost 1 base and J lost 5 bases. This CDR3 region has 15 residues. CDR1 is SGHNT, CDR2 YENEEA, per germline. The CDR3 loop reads CASSLVAGENNEQFF. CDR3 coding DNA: TGTGCCAGCAGCTTAGTAGCGGGAGAAAACAATGAGCAGTTCTTC. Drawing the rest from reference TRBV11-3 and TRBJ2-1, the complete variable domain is EAGVVQSPRYKIIEKKQPVAFWCNPISGHNTLYWYLQNLGQGPELLIRYENEEAVDDSQLPKDRFSAERLKGVDSTLKIQPAELGDSAVYLCASSLVAGENNEQFFGPGTRLTVL.

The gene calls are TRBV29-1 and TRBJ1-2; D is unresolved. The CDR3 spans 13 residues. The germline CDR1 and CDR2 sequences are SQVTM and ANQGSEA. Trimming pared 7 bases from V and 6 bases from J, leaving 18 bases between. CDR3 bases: TGCAGCGCAGAGATTGAGGGCGCGAATGGCTACACCTTC. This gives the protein CSAEIEGANGYTF.

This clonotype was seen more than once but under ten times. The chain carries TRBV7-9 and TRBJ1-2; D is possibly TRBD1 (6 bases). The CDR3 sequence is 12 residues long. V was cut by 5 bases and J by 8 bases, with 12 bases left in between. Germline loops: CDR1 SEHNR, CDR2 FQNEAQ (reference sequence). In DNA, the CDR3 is TGTGCCAGCAGCACACAGGGTGAAGGCTACACCTTC. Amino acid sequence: CASSTQGEGYTF.